Below are 5 T cell receptor beta chains sequenced from a single sample in a study of cytotoxic CD8 clonotypes in ibrutinib-treated CLL. TCRdb's copy holds only in-frame clones and misses some; the assay was immunoSEQ multiplex PCR. Among 100,000 to 150,000 clones, 70% to 90% were seen once, and the ten largest hold 2% to 2.5%. This specimen consisted of PBMCs, obtained after 24 months of ibrutinib treatment. These receptor sequences come from a human donor with chronic lymphocytic leukemia.

This clone has more than one count but fewer than ten. The gene calls are TRBV4-1 and TRBJ2-3; 8 nucleotides align to TRBD1. V was pared by 3 bases and J by 3 bases, with 5 bases of the junction left unmatched. Germline V CDR1 and CDR2: MGHRA, YSYEKL. The CDR3 has 15 residues. CDR3 nucleotides: TGCGCCAGCAGCCAGACAGGGGACGGGACAGATACGCAGTATTTT. It is translated as CASSQTGDGTDTQYF.

About this clone itself: This same CDR3 is encoded by further DNA sequences in the sample. V is TRBV30 and J is TRBJ1-2; no clear D gene. CDR1 and CDR2 (germline): GTSNPN, SVGIG (reference sequence). Trimming took 3 bases from V and 8 from J, leaving 7 bases between them. The CDR3 length is 10 residues. The CDR3 DNA reads TGTGCCTGGAGAAAGGGAGGCTACACCTTC. Translating it yields CAWRKGGYTF. Full variable domain (missing parts from reference TRBV30 and TRBJ1-2): SQTIHQWPATLVQPVGSPLSLECTVEGTSNPNLYWYRQAAGRGLQLLFYSVGIGQISSEVPQNLSASRPQDRQFILSSKKLLLSDSGFYLCAWRKGGYTFGSGTRLTVV.

The gene calls are TRBV4-2 and TRBJ2-1; TRBD2 agrees at 14 bases. The V gene's germline CDR1 is LGHNA and CDR2 YNFKEQ. The CDR3 consists of 15 residues. The trim removed 4 bases at V and 9 bases at J, leaving 5 bases unmatched. This CDR3 is CASSPGLAGVVEQFF. CDR3 DNA sequence: TGTGCCAGCAGCCCGGGACTAGCGGGAGTAGTTGAGCAGTTCTTC.

This clone was seen once. The V call is TRBV5-1, the J call TRBJ2-1, with 7 positions matching TRBD1. This CDR3 has 12 residues. Trimming removed 2 bases from V and 11 bases from J; junction bases left unmatched: 4. Germline values: CDR1 SGHRS, CDR2 YFSETQ. In nucleotides, the CDR3 is TGCGCCAGCAGCTTACAGGGGCCTCAGCAGTTCTTC. This codes for CASSLQGPQQFF.

This sequence joins TRBV2 and TRBJ1-4, with D maybe TRBD1 (5 bases). The CDR3 totals 17 residues. Germline V gene lookup returns CDR1 SNHLY and CDR2 FYNNEI. The ends were cut back, 4 bases at V and 3 bases at J, with 18 bases in the middle. In DNA form, the CDR3 reads TGTGCCAGCAGTGGGGGCACCTTCCGAGGGGCTAATGAAAAACTGTTTTTT. Amino acids: CASSGGTFRGANEKLFF.